The 25 T cell receptor beta chains below all came from one sample that was sequenced in a study of blood T cell repertoires in COVID-19. Some clones are missing from TCRdb's copy, which holds only in-frame ones; the method was immunoSEQ multiplex PCR. This table has over 200,000 clones, over 70% appearing once. The sample taken for sequencing was peripheral blood. These TCRs come from a woman older than 75 with acute or convalescent COVID-19.

The V and J genes are TRBV4-3 and TRBJ2-4; 8 bases agree with TRBD1. V was pared by 1 base and J by 6 bases, with 11 bases of the junction left unmatched. CDR1 is LGHNA, CDR2 YSLEER, per germline. This CDR3 is 17 amino acids long. The CDR3 here is CASSQGTGLLGGNIQYF. CDR3 nucleotides: TGCGCCAGCAGCCAAGGGACAGGGCTCCTTGGGGGAAACATTCAGTACTTC.

A single count supports this clone. The gene calls are TRBV5-1 and TRBJ1-3; D ambiguous. The V end was cut by 0 bases, the J end by 0 bases, with 10 bases between. Germline lookup yields CDR1 SGHRS and CDR2 YFSETQ. The CDR3 length is 16 residues. The CDR3 loop is CASSLDSVGSGNTIYF. The CDR3 region has the DNA TGCGCCAGCAGCTTGGATAGCGTAGGCTCTGGAAACACCATATATTTT.

The CDR3 spells CASSSSYGNYGYTF. For the CDR3, the DNA is TGTGCCAGCAGCTCGTCATACGGTAACTATGGCTACACCTTC. The chain has TRBV7-9 and TRBJ1-2; D gene unclear. CDR3 size: 14 residues. V was trimmed by 4 bases and J by 1 base, leaving 10 bases between them. Germline CDR1 reads SEHNR; CDR2 reads FQNEAQ (reference sequence).

This rearrangement joins TRBV9 to TRBJ2-7; 9 bases agree with TRBD2. The junction had 5 bases not matched to a gene; V was cut back by 0 bases and J by 4 bases. Germline loops: CDR1 SGDLS, CDR2 YYNGEE. This CDR3 has 15 amino acids. In nucleotides, the CDR3 is TGTGCCAGCAGCGTAGCTAGCGGGAATATTTACGAGCAGTACTTC. Amino acid sequence: CASSVASGNIYEQYF.

V usage is TRBV6-6 and J usage is TRBJ1-6; TRBD1 agrees at 7 bases. The length of the CDR3 is 16 residues. Germline CDR1 and CDR2: MNHNY and SVGAGI (reference sequence). Trimming at V came to 5 bases and at J to 1 base, leaving 5 bases not matched to a gene. CDR3 DNA sequence: TGTGCCAGCAGTCGACAGGGAAGATCCTATAATTCACCCCTCCACTTT. This encodes CASSRQGRSYNSPLHF.

J is TRBJ2-6 and V is TRBV7-9, with D perhaps TRBD1 (6 bases). The germline V gene has CDR1 SEHNR and CDR2 FQNEAQ (reference sequence). The CDR3 contains 15 residues. The V and J ends lost 3 bases and 1 base respectively, with 7 bases between them. Here the CDR3 reads CASSFTGSGANVLTF. Here the CDR3 DNA reads TGTGCCAGCAGCTTTACAGGGTCTGGGGCCAACGTCCTGACTTTC.

This chain links TRBV4-3 with TRBJ2-1, with 7 nucleotides matching TRBD2. Germline loops: CDR1 LGHNA, CDR2 YSLEER. The CDR3 length is 14 residues. The V and J ends lost 0 bases and 10 bases, in that order; junction bases with no gene match: 6. The CDR3: CASSQDGGGLEQFF. CDR3 nucleotide sequence: TGCGCCAGCAGCCAAGATGGGGGAGGGCTCGAGCAGTTCTTC.

V is TRBV10-3 and J is TRBJ1-2, with D perhaps matching TRBD1 (5 bases). Trimming stripped 0 bases from V and 5 bases from J, with 16 bases between. The CDR3 spans 16 residues. CDR1 is ENHRY and CDR2 is SYGVKD in the germline V gene. In DNA, the CDR3 is TGTGCCATCAGTGAGTCGGCAGGGCCCCGACTGTATGGCTACACCTTC. Residues: CAISESAGPRLYGYTF.

In this sample, this clone turned up once. The chain links TRBV7-9 to TRBJ2-7, with D perhaps TRBD1 (6 bases). The ends were cut back, 8 bases at V and 5 bases at J, with 16 bases in the middle. CDR1 is SEHNR and CDR2 is FQNEAQ in the germline V gene (reference sequence). The CDR3 is 13 residues long. Written as DNA, the CDR3 is TGTGCCAGCCAGGGGCAGGCCCGTAACGAGCAGTACTTC. Protein sequence: CASQGQARNEQYF.

The chain combines TRBV7-9 with TRBJ2-2, with D hard to call. The V gene's germline CDR1 is SEHNR and CDR2 FQNEAQ (reference sequence). V gave up 2 bases and J gave up 7 bases, with 5 bases separating them. The CDR3 has 12 amino acids. In DNA, the CDR3 is TGTGCCAGCAGCTTATCCAACGGGGAGCTGTTTTTT. Translation gives CASSLSNGELFF.

The V call is TRBV6-5, the J call TRBJ2-5; TRBD2 matches 7 bases. This CDR3 comprises 16 residues. J was trimmed by 1 base and V by 0 bases; bases with no gene match: 5. Germline V CDR1 and CDR2: MNHEY, SVGAGI. CDR3 coding DNA: TGTGCCAGCAGTTACTCGAAGGGCGGGGGCCAAGAGACCCAGTACTTC. Amino acids: CASSYSKGGGQETQYF.

This clone was observed a single time. The chain recombines TRBV6-1 with TRBJ2-4; D perhaps matches TRBD2 (6 bases). V lost 2 bases and J lost 1, with 12 bases in between. Germline lookup yields CDR1 MNHNS and CDR2 SASEGT. The CDR3 has 16 residues. The chain's CDR3 is CASSEWRGGAKNIQYF. The CDR3 nucleotides are TGTGCCAGCAGTGAATGGAGGGGCGGTGCCAAAAACATTCAGTACTTC.

The chain combines TRBV12-5 with TRBJ2-3, with a possible D match to TRBD2 (7 bases). CDR1 and CDR2 from the germline V gene are LGHNT and FRNRAP. Trimming removed 2 bases at V and 2 bases at J, with 20 bases between. The CDR3 extends over 18 amino acids. CDR3 residues: CASGLMTGGTQVTDTQYF. The CDR3 DNA reads as TGTGCTAGTGGTTTGATGACGGGGGGCACTCAGGTCACAGATACGCAGTATTTT.

For this clone: The junction shows a germline mismatch at one end, possibly a read error. The V and J genes are TRBV7-3 and TRBJ1-2; D might be TRBD1 (5 bases). CDR1 is SGHTA and CDR2 is FQGTGA in the germline V gene. The CDR3 is made up of 8 amino acids. The CDR3: CRVGEVAF. The CDR3, as DNA: TGTCGGGTGGGGGAGGTAGCCTTC.

V is TRBV3-1 (or the pseudogene TRBV3-2) and J is TRBJ1-1; the D gene is possibly TRBD1 (6 bases). From germline, CDR1 is LGHDT and CDR2 YNNKEL (reference sequence). Trimming shortened V by 3 bases and J by 0 bases, and 11 bases separated the two germline ends. The CDR3 spans 15 residues. This CDR3 reads CASSQGGALNTEAFF. The CDR3 bases are TGTGCCAGCAGCCAGGGGGGGGCGCTGAACACTGAAGCTTTCTTT.

CDR3 region: CASSSRGTAVDMNTEAFF. The CDR3 DNA sequence: TGTGCCAGCAGCTCCCGGGGGACAGCGGTGGATATGAACACTGAAGCTTTCTTT. The rearrangement links TRBV7-9 to TRBJ1-1; 7 nucleotides line up with TRBD1. Trimming cost V 4 bases and J 0 bases; bases outside gene matches: 14. The CDR3 has 18 residues. The germline V gene has CDR1 SEHNR and CDR2 FQNEAQ (reference sequence). Drawing the rest from reference TRBV7-9 and TRBJ1-1, the complete variable domain is DTGVSQNPRHKITKRGQNVTFRCDPISEHNRLYWYRQTLGQGPEFLTYFQNEAQLEKSRLLSDRFSAERPKGSFSTLEIQRTEQGDSAMYLCASSSRGTAVDMNTEAFFGQGTRLTVV.

V gene TRBV9 combines with J gene TRBJ2-3; 11 bases agree with TRBD2. The CDR3 consists of 15 residues. Germline trimming cut 5 bases from V and 4 bases from J; bases unmatched to any gene: 6. In germline, CDR1 is SGDLS, CDR2 YYNGEE. The CDR3 nucleotides read TGTGCCAGCAGTGCTCCGGGACTAGCGGCAGATACGCAGTATTTT. Protein product: CASSAPGLAADTQYF.

The V call is TRBV7-9, the J call TRBJ1-1, with 7 positions matching TRBD1. Germline loops: CDR1 SEHNR, CDR2 FQNEAQ (reference sequence). The CDR3 sequence is 15 residues long. Trimming took 3 bases from V and 1 from J; bases not matched to a gene: 5. The CDR3 spells CASSFTQGPNTEAFF. DNA for the CDR3: TGTGCCAGCAGCTTTACACAGGGGCCGAACACTGAAGCTTTCTTT.

This clone was counted a few times. In nucleotides, the CDR3 is TGTGCCAGCAGCCTGGGACAGGGAGATGAAGCTTTCTTT. It codes for CASSLGQGDEAFF. The chain joins TRBV9 to TRBJ1-1; TRBD1 matches 9 bases. Germline V gives CDR1 SGDLS, CDR2 YYNGEE. The CDR3 spans 13 residues. V lost 4 bases and J lost 7; bases outside the gene matches: 5.

This clone was seen just once. The chain recombines TRBV7-9 with TRBJ2-3; 7 bases align to TRBD1. Germline trimming cut 1 base from V and 1 base from J; bases unmatched to any gene: 5. The CDR3 has 16 residues. CDR1 is SEHNR and CDR2 is FQNEAQ in the germline V gene (reference sequence). CDR3 DNA: TGTGCCAGCAGCTTAGTCACAGGGGCCCGCACAGATACGCAGTATTTT. Its protein product is CASSLVTGARTDTQYF.

This clone was seen a handful of times. DNA for the CDR3: TGTGCCAGCTCACCGCTTGTAAGCTTGGAGACCCAGTACTTC. Translated, it gives CASSPLVSLETQYF. V is TRBV18 and J is TRBJ2-5; D not certain. V was pared by 3 bases and J by 5 bases, with 13 bases between. CDR1 and CDR2 (germline): KGHSH, LQKENI. This CDR3 comprises 14 residues.

In its sample, this clone was seen once. The V and J genes are TRBV10-3 and TRBJ2-1; 10 bases line up with TRBD1. The germline CDR1 and CDR2 sequences are ENHRY and SYGVKD. V shed 7 bases, J shed 3 bases, and the junction held 3 bases outside the gene matches. The CDR3 loop spans 14 amino acids. For the CDR3, the DNA is TGTGCCATCAAAGGACAGGGGGTCTACAATGAGCAGTTCTTC. The encoded protein is CAIKGQGVYNEQFF.

J is TRBJ1-2 and V is TRBV6-5; D gene unclear. The CDR3 runs to 13 residues. Germline CDR1 MNHEY, CDR2 SVGAGI. Trimming stripped 6 bases from V and 5 bases from J, with 13 bases between. The CDR3 bases are TGTGCCAGCAGGGTTTCAAGGAGTTATGGCTACACCTTC. Translating it yields CASRVSRSYGYTF.

There are a few counts of this clone. The chain is built from TRBV7-3 and TRBJ2-2, with D possibly being TRBD2 (5 bases). CDR1 SGHTA and CDR2 FQGTGA come from the germline V gene. There are 13 residues in the CDR3. V was pared by 4 bases and J by 6 bases, with 9 bases between. DNA for the CDR3: TGTGCCAGCAGCTGGACTGGGGCCGGGGAGCTGTTTTTT. Amino acids: CASSWTGAGELFF.

The chain couples TRBV18 to TRBJ1-4, with 7 positions matching TRBD1. J gave up 7 bases and V 1 base, and 6 bases lay outside the gene matches. Germline V gives CDR1 KGHSH, CDR2 LQKENI. This CDR3 spans 15 amino acids. The CDR3 region is CASSPLTGRSEKLFF. The CDR3 region has the DNA TGTGCCAGCTCACCACTGACAGGGAGGAGTGAAAAACTGTTTTTT.